The 17 T cell receptor beta chains presented below share a single source sample, sequenced in a study of tumor-infiltrating lymphocytes in localized non-small cell lung cancer. The repertoire was sequenced with immunoSEQ multiplex PCR; TCRdb's copy has only in-frame clones and lacks some. The sample holds about 7,500 clones, under 75% seen once. The sequencing sample was made of uninvolved lung tissue not adjacent to the tumor. The receptors here all came from a human donor with non-small cell lung cancer.

The rearrangement links TRBV5-8 to TRBJ2-7; 14 nucleotides match TRBD2. The germline V gene encodes CDR1 SGHTS and CDR2 YDEGEE. This CDR3 is 17 amino acids long. J was trimmed by 0 bases and V by 3 bases; bases with no gene match: 5. The CDR3 here is CASSSTTSGGASYEQYF. CDR3 DNA sequence: TGTGCCAGCAGCTCAACGACTAGCGGGGGGGCCTCCTACGAGCAGTACTTC.

V and J are TRBV7-9 and TRBJ2-3; D is perhaps TRBD2 (5 bases). CDR3 length equals 15 residues. V lost 6 bases and J 1 base, leaving 14 bases between the germline ends. CDR1 SEHNR and CDR2 FQNEAQ come from the germline V gene (reference sequence). Here the CDR3 DNA reads TGTGCCAGCAGTACTCACGGGCGGGGCACAGATACGCAGTATTTT. This encodes CASSTHGRGTDTQYF.

The chain carries TRBV2 and TRBJ1-4; no definite D call. CDR1 is SNHLY and CDR2 is FYNNEI in the germline V gene. This CDR3 is 12 amino acids long. Trimming shortened V by 3 bases and J by 12 bases, and 11 bases separated the two germline ends. The CDR3 sequence is CASSDRETQLFF. CDR3 nucleotides: TGTGCCAGCAGTGACCGGGAGACTCAACTGTTTTTT.

The rearrangement links TRBV7-8 to TRBJ1-1; possibly TRBD1 for D (6 bases). Trimming took 0 bases from V and 0 from J, leaving 8 bases between them. This CDR3 is built from 15 residues. Germline CDR1 is SGHVS and CDR2 is FQNEAQ. CDR3 nucleotides: TGTGCCAGCAGCTTAGCAACAGGGATGAACACTGAAGCTTTCTTT. Residues: CASSLATGMNTEAFF.

The chain carries TRBV5-1 and TRBJ1-1; D perhaps matches TRBD1 (6 bases). Germline CDR1 reads SGHRS; CDR2 reads YFSETQ. This CDR3 is built from 15 residues. Trimming removed 0 bases from V and 4 bases from J, with 13 bases in between. Here the CDR3 DNA reads TGCGCCAGCAGCTTGGCCGGGACACTGAGCACTGAAGCTTTCTTT. Its protein is CASSLAGTLSTEAFF. The whole variable domain, remainder taken from reference TRBV5-1 and TRBJ1-1, is KAGVTQTPRYLIKTRGQQVTLSCSPISGHRSVSWYQQTPGQGLQFLFEYFSETQRNKGNFPGRFSGRQFSNSRSEMNVSTLELGDSALYLCASSLAGTLSTEAFFGQGTRLTVV.

The chain is built from TRBV7-2 and TRBJ2-7; D not certain. The V gene lost 4 bases and the J gene lost 3 bases, with 4 bases spanning the gap. The CDR3 has 11 amino acids. CDR1 and CDR2 (germline): SGHTA, FQGNSA. The CDR3 region is CASSSYYEQYF. The CDR3 bases are TGTGCCAGCAGCTCATACTACGAGCAGTACTTC.

This clone was seen just once. V usage is TRBV5-1 and J usage is TRBJ1-5; D remains ambiguous. With 0 bases removed from V and 3 bases from J, the gap between germline ends came to 4 bases. The CDR3 runs 13 residues. Germline V gene data show CDR1 as SGHRS and CDR2 as YFSETQ. CDR3 sequence reads: CASSLDLNQPQHF. DNA for the CDR3: TGCGCCAGCAGCTTGGACCTCAATCAGCCCCAGCATTTT.

This rearrangement joins TRBV5-5 to TRBJ2-3; possibly TRBD1 or TRBD2 for D (6 bases each). With 0 bases removed from V and 3 bases from J, the gap between germline ends came to 11 bases. Germline V gene lookup returns CDR1 SGHKS and CDR2 YYEKEE (reference sequence). The CDR3 totals 15 residues. The chain's CDR3 is CASSLDPGATDTQYF. The DNA of the CDR3 is TGTGCCAGCAGCTTGGACCCGGGGGCGACAGATACGCAGTATTTT.

The chain combines TRBV6-6 with TRBJ1-2, with D perhaps matching TRBD1 (5 bases). V was pared by 5 bases and J by 4 bases, with 14 bases between. The CDR3 is made up of 14 amino acids. Germline V lookup: CDR1 MNHNY, CDR2 SVGAGI (reference sequence). The CDR3 loop reads CASSPSRETYGYTF. Written as DNA, the CDR3 is TGTGCCAGCAGTCCCTCCAGGGAAACCTATGGCTACACCTTC.

V is TRBV6-5 and J is TRBJ1-4; tentatively, D is TRBD1 (6 bases). CDR1 is MNHEY and CDR2 is SVGAGI in the germline V gene. V was cut by 6 bases and J by 5 bases, with 10 bases left in between. This CDR3 is 13 amino acids long. The CDR3: CASRGHRNEKLFF. For the CDR3, the DNA is TGTGCCAGCAGGGGACACCGAAATGAAAAACTGTTTTTT.

The chain links TRBV21-1 to TRBJ1-1. TRBV21-1 is a pseudogene. This CDR3 is 13 amino acids long. The chain's CDR3 is CASRPSGTPEAFF. The DNA for the CDR3 is TGTGCCAGCAGGCCCTCCGGGACCCCTGAAGCTTTCTTT.

By proportion, this clone is medium-sized. The genes are TRBV14 and TRBJ2-5; the D is unclear. Germline V gives CDR1 SGHDN, CDR2 FVKESK. V was cut by 1 base and J by 7 bases, with 4 bases left in between. The CDR3 runs to 11 residues. The CDR3 spells CASSQVGTQYF. The CDR3 bases are TGTGCCAGCAGCCAAGTCGGGACCCAGTACTTC.

This clone was seen a handful of times. At one end, the junction sequence differs from germline, possibly due to a read error. This rearrangement joins TRBV5-4 to TRBJ2-5, with D perhaps being TRBD1 or TRBD2 (5 bases each). Germline V gene lookup returns CDR1 SGHNT and CDR2 YYREEE (reference sequence). This CDR3 is 12 amino acids long. The DNA of the CDR3 is TGTGCCAGCAGCCGCCCGGGGCAGTCTCAAAACTTC. It is translated as CASSRPGQSQNF.

V is TRBV9 and J is TRBJ1-6; no clear D gene. V was cut by 3 bases and J by 10 bases, with 14 bases left in between. Germline V CDR1 and CDR2: SGDLS, YYNGEE. The length of the CDR3 is 14 residues. DNA for the CDR3: TGTGCCAGCAGCGCCTGGGGTTTGGAATCACCCCTCCACTTT. Amino acids: CASSAWGLESPLHF.

The chain combines TRBV6-5 with TRBJ2-3; no definite D call. CDR1 and CDR2 from the germline V gene are MNHEY and SVGAGI. The V end was cut by 3 bases, the J end by 2 bases, with 12 bases between. This CDR3 is 15 amino acids long. CDR3 loop: CASSYQSSVTDTQYF. CDR3 coding DNA: TGTGCCAGCAGTTATCAGAGCTCGGTCACAGATACGCAGTATTTT.

This clone is medium-sized (0.01 to 0.1%) by share. The CDR3 sequence is CASSAGTASEAFF. CDR3 nucleotides: TGCGCCAGCAGCGCCGGGACGGCCAGCGAAGCTTTCTTT. The chain joins TRBV5-1 to TRBJ1-1; D might be TRBD1 (5 bases). V lost 4 bases and J lost 8, with 15 bases in between. This CDR3 has 13 residues. In germline, CDR1 is SGHRS, CDR2 YFSETQ. The complete variable domain, with remaining parts taken from reference TRBV5-1 and TRBJ1-1, reads KAGVTQTPRYLIKTRGQQVTLSCSPISGHRSVSWYQQTPGQGLQFLFEYFSETQRNKGNFPGRFSGRQFSNSRSEMNVSTLELGDSALYLCASSAGTASEAFFGQGTRLTVV.

The chain recombines TRBV7-2 with TRBJ2-5; no reliable D call. This CDR3 has 13 residues. Deletions cut 6 bases from V and 4 bases from J, with 12 bases between. Germline CDR1 reads SGHTA; CDR2 reads FQGNSA. The DNA of the CDR3 is TGTGCCAGCAGTCAAAGCGTCTTAGAGACCCAGTACTTC. Translated, it gives CASSQSVLETQYF. Full variable domain (outside the CDR3, taken from reference TRBV7-2 and TRBJ2-5): GAGVSQSPSNKVTEKGKDVELRCDPISGHTALYWYRQSLGQGLEFLIYFQGNSAPDKSGLPSDRFSAERTGGSVSTLTIQRTQQEDSAVYLCASSQSVLETQYFGPGTRLLVL.